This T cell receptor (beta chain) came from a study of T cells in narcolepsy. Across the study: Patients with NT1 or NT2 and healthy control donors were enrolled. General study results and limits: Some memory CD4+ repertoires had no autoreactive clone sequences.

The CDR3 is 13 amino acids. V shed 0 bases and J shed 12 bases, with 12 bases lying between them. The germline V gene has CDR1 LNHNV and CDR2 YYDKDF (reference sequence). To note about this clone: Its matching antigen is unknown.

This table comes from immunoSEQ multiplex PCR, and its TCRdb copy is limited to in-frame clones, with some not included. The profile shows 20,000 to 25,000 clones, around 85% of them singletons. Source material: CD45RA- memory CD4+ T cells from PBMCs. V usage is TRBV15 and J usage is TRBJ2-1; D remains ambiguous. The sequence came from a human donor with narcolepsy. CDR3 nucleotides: TGTGCCACCAGCAGAGAGTTGTTTGAGCGGCAGTTCTTC. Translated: CATSRELFERQFF.